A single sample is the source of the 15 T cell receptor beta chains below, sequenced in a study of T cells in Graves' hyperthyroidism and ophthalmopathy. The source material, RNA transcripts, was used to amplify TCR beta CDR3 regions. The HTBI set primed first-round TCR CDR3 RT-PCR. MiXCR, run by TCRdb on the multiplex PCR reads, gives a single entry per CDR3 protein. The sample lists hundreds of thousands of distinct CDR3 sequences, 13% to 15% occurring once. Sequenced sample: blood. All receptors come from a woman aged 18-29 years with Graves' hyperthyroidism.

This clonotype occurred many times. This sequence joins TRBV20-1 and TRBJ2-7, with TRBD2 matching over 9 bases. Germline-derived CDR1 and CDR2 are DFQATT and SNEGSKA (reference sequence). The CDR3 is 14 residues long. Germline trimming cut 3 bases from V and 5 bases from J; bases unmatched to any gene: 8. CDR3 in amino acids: CSASVAGGPDEQYF. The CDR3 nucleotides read TGCAGTGCTAGCGTGGCGGGAGGGCCGGACGAGCAGTACTTC.

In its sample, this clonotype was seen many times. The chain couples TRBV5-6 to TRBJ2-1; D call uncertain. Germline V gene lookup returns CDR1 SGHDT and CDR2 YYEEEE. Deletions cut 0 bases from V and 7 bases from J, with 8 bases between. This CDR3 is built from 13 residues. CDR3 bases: TGTGCCAGCAGCTTGGTAGGGTGGAATGAGCAGTTCTTC. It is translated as CASSLVGWNEQFF.

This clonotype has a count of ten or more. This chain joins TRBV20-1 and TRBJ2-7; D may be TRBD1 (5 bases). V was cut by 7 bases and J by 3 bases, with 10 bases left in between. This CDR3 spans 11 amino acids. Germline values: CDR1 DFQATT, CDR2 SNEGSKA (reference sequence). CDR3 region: CSGQGGYEQYF. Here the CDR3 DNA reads TGCAGTGGGCAGGGCGGCTACGAGCAGTACTTC.

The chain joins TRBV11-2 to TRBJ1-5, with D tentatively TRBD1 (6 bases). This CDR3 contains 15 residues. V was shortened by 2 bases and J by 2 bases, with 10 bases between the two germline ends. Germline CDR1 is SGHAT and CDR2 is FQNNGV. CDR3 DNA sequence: TGTGCCAGCAGCTTAACAGGGATGCGCAATCAGCCCCAGCATTTT. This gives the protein CASSLTGMRNQPQHF.

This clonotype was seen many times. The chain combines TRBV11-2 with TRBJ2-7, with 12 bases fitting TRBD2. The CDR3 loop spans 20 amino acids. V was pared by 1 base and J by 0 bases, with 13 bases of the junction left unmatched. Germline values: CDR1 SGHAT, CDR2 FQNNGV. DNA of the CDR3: TGTGCCAGCAGCTTAGGGGCCCTAGCGGGAGGGTCCTTAAGCTCCTACGAGCAGTACTTC. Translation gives CASSLGALAGGSLSSYEQYF.

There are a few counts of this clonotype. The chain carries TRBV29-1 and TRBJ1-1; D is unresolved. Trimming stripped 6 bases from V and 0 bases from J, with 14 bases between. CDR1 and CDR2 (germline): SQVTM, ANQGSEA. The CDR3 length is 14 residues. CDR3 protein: CSVANPGVNTEAFF. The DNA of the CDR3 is TGCAGCGTAGCAAACCCGGGAGTGAACACTGAAGCTTTCTTT. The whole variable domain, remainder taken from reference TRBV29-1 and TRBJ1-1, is SAVISQKPSRDICQRGTSLTIQCQVDSQVTMMFWYRQQPGQSLTLIATANQGSEATYESGFVIDKFPISRPNLTFSTLTVSNMSPEDSSIYLCSVANPGVNTEAFFGQGTRLTVV.

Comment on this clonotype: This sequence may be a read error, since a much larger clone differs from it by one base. The CDR3: CASSHPRLAGGRDHNEQFF. The CDR3, as DNA: TGTGCCAGCAGCCACCCCCGACTAGCGGGAGGCCGAGACCACAATGAGCAGTTCTTC. The rearrangement links TRBV11-2 to TRBJ2-1, with 13 bases fitting TRBD2. The trim removed 5 bases at V and 5 bases at J, leaving 15 bases unmatched. Germline CDR1 and CDR2: SGHAT and FQNNGV. The CDR3 has 19 amino acids.

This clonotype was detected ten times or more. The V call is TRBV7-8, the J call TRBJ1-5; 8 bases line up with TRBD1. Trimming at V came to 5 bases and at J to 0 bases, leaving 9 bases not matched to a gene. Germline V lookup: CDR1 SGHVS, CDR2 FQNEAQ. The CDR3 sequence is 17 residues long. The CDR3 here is CASSHYRGAYSNQPQHF. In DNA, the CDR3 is TGTGCCAGCAGCCACTACAGGGGGGCCTATAGCAATCAGCCCCAGCATTTT. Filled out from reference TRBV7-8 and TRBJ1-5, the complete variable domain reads GAGVSQSPRYKVAKRGQDVALRCDPISGHVSLFWYQQALGQGPEFLTYFQNEAQLDKSGLPSDRFFAERPEGSVSTLKIQRTQQEDSAVYLCASSHYRGAYSNQPQHFGDGTRLSIL.

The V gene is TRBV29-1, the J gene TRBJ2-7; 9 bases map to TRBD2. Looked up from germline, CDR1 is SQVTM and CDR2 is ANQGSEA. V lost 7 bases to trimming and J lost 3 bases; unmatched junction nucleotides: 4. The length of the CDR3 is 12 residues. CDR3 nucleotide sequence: TGCAGCGGGATTAGCGGGAGCTACGAGCAGTACTTC. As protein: CSGISGSYEQYF.

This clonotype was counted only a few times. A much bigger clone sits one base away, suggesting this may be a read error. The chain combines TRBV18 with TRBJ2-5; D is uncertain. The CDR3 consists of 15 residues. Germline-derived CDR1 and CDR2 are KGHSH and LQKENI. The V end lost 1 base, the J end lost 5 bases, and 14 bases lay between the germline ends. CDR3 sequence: CASSPRSTIAETQYF. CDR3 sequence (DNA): TGTGCCAGCTCACCACGGAGTACCATTGCGGAGACCCAGTACTTC.

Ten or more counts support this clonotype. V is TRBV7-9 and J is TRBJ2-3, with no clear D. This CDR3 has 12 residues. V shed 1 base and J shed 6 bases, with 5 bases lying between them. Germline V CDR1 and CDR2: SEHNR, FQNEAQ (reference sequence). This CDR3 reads CASSLGFDTQYF. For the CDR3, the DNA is TGTGCCAGCAGCTTAGGGTTTGATACGCAGTATTTT.

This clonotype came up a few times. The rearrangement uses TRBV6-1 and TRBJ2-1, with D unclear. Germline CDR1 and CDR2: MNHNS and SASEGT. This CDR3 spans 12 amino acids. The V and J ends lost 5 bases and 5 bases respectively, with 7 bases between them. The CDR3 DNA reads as TGTGCCAGCAGTTCATTAGACAATGAGCAGTTCTTC. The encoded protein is CASSSLDNEQFF.

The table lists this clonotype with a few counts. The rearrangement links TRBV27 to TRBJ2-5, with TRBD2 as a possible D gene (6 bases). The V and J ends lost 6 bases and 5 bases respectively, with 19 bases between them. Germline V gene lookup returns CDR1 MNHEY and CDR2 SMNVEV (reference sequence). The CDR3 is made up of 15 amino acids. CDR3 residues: CASSPAWRERETQYF. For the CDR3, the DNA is TGTGCCAGCAGCCCCGCCTGGAGGGAGAGGGAGACCCAGTACTTC.

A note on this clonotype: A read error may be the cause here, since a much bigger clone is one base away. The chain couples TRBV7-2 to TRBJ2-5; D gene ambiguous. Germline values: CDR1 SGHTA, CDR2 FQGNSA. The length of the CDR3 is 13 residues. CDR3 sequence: CASSFPFQGTQYF. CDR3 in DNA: TGTGCCAGCAGCTTTCCCTTTCAAGGGACCCAGTACTTC.

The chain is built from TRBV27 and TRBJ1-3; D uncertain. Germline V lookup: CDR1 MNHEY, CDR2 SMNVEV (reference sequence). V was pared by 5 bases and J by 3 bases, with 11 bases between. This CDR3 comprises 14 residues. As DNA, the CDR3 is TGTGCCAGCAGTCCGCAGCAACTTGGAAACACCATATATTTT. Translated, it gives CASSPQQLGNTIYF.